This TCR beta chain was identified in a study of cytomegalovirus exposure and HLA in healthy donors. General study findings and limits: One later analysis reportedly identified an Asian-associated ancestry cluster that showed fewer N-insertions than the approximately 700-donor mean. In a later analysis, TCR beta V- and J-gene trimming showed a link to a missense DCLRE1C variant. A few CMV-associated chains proved CMV antigen-specific in vitro.

While unrecorded immune exposures were likely, the donors were nominally healthy when sampled. The PCR employed 60 Vbeta primers together with 13 Jbeta primers. Using immunoSEQ multiplex PCR, the repertoire was profiled, and TCRdb retains in-frame clones only, with some absent. This table holds some 98,000 clones, approximately 77% found once. This clone has only a few counts. Antigen: not known. J lost 0 bases, V lost 2 bases, and 1 base had no gene match. This CDR3 comprises 16 residues. Germline assignment: CDR1 ENHRY and CDR2 SYGVKD. The sequence came from a female donor in good health and CMV-seronegative. Input material: PBMCs. The chain uses TRBV10-3 and TRBJ2-7; 13 bases match TRBD2. The CDR3 loop is CAISEGTSGASYEQYF. In nucleotides, the CDR3 is TGTGCCATCAGTGAGGGGACTAGCGGGGCCTCCTACGAGCAGTACTTC.